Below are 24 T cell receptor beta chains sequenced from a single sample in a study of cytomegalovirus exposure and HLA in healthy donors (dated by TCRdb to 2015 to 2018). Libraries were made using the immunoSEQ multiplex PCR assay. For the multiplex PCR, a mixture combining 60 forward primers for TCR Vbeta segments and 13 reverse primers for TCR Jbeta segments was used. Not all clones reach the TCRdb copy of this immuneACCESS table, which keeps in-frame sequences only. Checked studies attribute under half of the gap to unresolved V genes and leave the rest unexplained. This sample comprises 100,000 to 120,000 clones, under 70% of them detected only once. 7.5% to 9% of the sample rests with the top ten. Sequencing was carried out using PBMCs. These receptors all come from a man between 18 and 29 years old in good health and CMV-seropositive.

CDR3: CASSTRGGSGNTIYF. The CDR3 nucleotides read TGTGCCAGCAGCACGAGGGGAGGGTCCGGAAACACCATATATTTT. The chain carries TRBV7-2 and TRBJ1-3; possibly TRBD1 for D (5 bases). CDR1 is SGHTA, CDR2 FQGNSA, per germline. The CDR3 runs to 15 residues. V lost 5 bases and J 4 bases, leaving 15 bases between the germline ends.

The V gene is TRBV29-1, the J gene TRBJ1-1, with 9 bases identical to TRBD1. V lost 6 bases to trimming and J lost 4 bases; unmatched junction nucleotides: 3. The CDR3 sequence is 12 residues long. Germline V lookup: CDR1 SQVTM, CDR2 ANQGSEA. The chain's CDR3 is CSVLTGGTEAFF. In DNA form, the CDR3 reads TGCAGCGTATTGACAGGGGGCACTGAAGCTTTCTTT.

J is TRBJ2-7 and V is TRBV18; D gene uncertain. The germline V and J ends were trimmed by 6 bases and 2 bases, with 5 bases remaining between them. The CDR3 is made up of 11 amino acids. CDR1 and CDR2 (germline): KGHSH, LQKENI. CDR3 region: CASSPAYEQYF. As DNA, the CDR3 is TGTGCCAGCTCTCCGGCCTACGAGCAGTACTTC.

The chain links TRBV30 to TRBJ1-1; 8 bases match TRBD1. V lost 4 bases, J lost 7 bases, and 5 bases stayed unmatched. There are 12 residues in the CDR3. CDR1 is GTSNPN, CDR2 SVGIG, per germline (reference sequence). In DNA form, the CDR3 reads TGTGCCTGGACCGGACAGGGCGGTGAAGCTTTCTTT. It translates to CAWTGQGGEAFF.

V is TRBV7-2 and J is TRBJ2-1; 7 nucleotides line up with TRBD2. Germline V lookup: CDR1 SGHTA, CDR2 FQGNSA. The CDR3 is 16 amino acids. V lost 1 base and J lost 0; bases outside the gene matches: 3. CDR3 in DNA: TGTGCCAGCAGCTTAGTTGGCGGGAGCTCCTACAATGAGCAGTTCTTC. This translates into CASSLVGGSSYNEQFF.

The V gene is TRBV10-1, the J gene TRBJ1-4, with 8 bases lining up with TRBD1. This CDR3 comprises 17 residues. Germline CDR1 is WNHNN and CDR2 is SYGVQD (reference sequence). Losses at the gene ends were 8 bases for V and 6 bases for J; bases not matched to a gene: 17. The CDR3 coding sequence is TGCGCCAGCCGGACAGGGTATGAACGTCCAGGGTATGAAAAACTGTTTTTT. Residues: CASRTGYERPGYEKLFF.

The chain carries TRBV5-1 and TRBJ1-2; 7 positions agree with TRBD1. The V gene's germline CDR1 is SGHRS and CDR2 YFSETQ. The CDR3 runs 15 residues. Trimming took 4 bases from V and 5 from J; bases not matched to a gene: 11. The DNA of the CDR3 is TGCGCCAGCAGCCGGCAAACCGGGACAGAGTATGGCTACACCTTC. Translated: CASSRQTGTEYGYTF.

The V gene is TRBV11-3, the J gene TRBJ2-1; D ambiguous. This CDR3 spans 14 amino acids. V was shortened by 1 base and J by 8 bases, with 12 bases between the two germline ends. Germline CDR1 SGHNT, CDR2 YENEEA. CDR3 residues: CASSLGASSYEQFF. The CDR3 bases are TGTGCCAGCAGCTTAGGCGCTTCAAGCTATGAGCAGTTCTTC.

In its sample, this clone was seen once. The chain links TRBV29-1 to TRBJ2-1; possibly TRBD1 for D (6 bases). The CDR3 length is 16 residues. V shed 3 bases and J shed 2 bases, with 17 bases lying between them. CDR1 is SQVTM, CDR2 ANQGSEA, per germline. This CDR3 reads CSVELVGRGTYNEQFF. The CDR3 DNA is TGCAGCGTTGAGTTGGTGGGTAGGGGGACCTACAATGAGCAGTTCTTC.

The CDR3 reads CASSLDRASGYTF. CDR3 coding DNA: TGTGCCAGCAGCTTAGACCGCGCGAGTGGCTACACCTTC. This chain uses TRBV7-2 with TRBJ1-2; D uncertain. CDR1 SGHTA and CDR2 FQGNSA come from the germline V gene. The CDR3 length is 13 residues. V was pared by 1 base and J by 7 bases, with 10 bases between. The entire variable domain, with the rest obtained from reference TRBV7-2 and TRBJ1-2, is as follows: GAGVSQSPSNKVTEKGKDVELRCDPISGHTALYWYRQSLGQGLEFLIYFQGNSAPDKSGLPSDRFSAERTGGSVSTLTIQRTQQEDSAVYLCASSLDRASGYTFGSGTRLTVV.

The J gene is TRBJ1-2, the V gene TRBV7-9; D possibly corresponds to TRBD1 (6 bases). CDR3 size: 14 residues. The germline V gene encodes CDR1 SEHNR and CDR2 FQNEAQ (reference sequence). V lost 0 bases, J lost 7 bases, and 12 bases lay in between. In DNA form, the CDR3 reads TGTGCCAGCAGCTTAGCGGCGGGGGCGGGTGGCTACACCTTC. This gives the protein CASSLAAGAGGYTF.

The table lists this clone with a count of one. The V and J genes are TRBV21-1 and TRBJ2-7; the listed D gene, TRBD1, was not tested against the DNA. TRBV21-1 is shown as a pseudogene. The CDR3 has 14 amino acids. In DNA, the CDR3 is TGTGCCAGCCTGGACAGGGGGCCAGGGGGCGAGCAGTACGTC. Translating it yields CASLDRGPGGEQYV.

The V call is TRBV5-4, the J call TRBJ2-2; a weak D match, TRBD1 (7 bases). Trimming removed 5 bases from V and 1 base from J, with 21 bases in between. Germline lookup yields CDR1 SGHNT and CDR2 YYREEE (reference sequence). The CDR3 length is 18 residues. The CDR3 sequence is CASSSPAGGIGNTGELFF. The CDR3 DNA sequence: TGTGCCAGCAGTTCTCCCGCAGGGGGGATAGGGAACACCGGGGAGCTGTTTTTT.

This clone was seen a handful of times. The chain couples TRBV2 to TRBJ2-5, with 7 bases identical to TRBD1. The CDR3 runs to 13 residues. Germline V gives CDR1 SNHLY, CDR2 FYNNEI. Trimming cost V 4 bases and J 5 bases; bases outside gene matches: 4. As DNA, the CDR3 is TGTGCCAGCAGTGCTACAGGGGTCGAGACCCAGTACTTC. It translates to CASSATGVETQYF.

CDR3 coding DNA: TGTGCCACCAGCCCCTACCGAACTACCCAGTACTTC. This codes for CATSPYRTTQYF. The rearrangement links TRBV15 to TRBJ2-5; D unresolved. V was trimmed by 5 bases and J by 8 bases, leaving 12 bases between them. Germline CDR1 is LNHNV and CDR2 is YYDKDF (reference sequence). The CDR3 consists of 12 residues.

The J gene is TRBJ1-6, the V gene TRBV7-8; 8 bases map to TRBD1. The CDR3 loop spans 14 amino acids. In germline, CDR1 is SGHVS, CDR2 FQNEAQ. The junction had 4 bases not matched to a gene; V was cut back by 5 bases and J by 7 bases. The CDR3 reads CASSPDRANSPLHF. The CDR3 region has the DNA TGTGCCAGCAGCCCGGACAGGGCAAATTCACCCCTCCACTTT.

This CDR3 is CASSPGTGFAGTQYF. In nucleotides, the CDR3 is TGTGCCAGTAGTCCCGGGACAGGCTTCGCAGGTACGCAGTATTTT. The V call is TRBV19, the J call TRBJ2-3; 8 bases fit TRBD1. The length of the CDR3 is 15 residues. Per germline, CDR1 LNHDA and CDR2 SQIVND (reference sequence). V lost 5 bases to trimming and J lost 8 bases; unmatched junction nucleotides: 12.

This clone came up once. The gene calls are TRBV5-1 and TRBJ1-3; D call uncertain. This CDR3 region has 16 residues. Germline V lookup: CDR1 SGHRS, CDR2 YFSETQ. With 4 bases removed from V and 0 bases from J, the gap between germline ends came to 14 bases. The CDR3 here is CASSTEGRLSGNTIYF. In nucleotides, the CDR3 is TGCGCCAGCAGCACGGAGGGCCGCCTCTCTGGAAACACCATATATTTT.

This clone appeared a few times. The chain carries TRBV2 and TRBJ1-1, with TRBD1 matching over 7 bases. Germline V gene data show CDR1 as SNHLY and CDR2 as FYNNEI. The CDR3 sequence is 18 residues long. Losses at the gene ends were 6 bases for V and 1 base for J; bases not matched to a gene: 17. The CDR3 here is CASRKKGGWDSRNTEAFF. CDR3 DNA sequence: TGTGCCAGCAGAAAAAAGGGAGGTTGGGACAGTAGGAACACTGAAGCTTTCTTT.

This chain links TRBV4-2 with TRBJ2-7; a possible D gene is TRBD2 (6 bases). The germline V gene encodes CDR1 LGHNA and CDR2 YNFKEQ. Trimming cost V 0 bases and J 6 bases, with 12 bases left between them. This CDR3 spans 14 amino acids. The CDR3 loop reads CASSQDRGLGEQYF. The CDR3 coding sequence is TGTGCCAGCAGCCAAGACCGGGGGTTGGGCGAGCAGTACTTC.

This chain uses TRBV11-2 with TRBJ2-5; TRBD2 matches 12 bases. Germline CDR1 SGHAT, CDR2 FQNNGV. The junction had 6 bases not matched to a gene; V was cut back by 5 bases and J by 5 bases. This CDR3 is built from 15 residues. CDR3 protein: CASSLRLAGDETQYF. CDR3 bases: TGTGCCAGCAGCCTTCGACTAGCGGGGGATGAGACCCAGTACTTC. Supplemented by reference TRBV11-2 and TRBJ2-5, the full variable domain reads EAGVAQSPRYKIIEKRQSVAFWCNPISGHATLYWYQQILGQGPKLLIQFQNNGVVDDSQLPKDRFSAERLKGVDSTLKIQPAKLEDSAVYLCASSLRLAGDETQYFGPGTRLLVL.

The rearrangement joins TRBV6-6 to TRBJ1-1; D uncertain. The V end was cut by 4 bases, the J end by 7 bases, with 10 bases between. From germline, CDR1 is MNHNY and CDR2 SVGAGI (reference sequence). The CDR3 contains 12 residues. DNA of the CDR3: TGTGCCAGCAGTTTTAATACGGGTGAAGCTTTCTTT. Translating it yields CASSFNTGEAFF.

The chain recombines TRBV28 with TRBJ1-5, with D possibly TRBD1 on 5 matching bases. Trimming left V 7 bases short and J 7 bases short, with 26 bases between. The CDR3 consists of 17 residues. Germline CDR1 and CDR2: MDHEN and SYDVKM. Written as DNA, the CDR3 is TGTGCCAGCACCAAATGGGGGACTTCCAGGGAAAGGCAGCCCCAGCATTTT. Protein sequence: CASTKWGTSRERQPQHF.

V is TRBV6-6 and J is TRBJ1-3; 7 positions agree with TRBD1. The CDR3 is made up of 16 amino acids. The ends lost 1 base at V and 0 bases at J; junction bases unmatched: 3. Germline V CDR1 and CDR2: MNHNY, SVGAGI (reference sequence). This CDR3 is CASSYLAGGSGNTIYF. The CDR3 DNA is TGTGCCAGCAGTTACTTGGCAGGGGGCTCTGGAAACACCATATATTTT.